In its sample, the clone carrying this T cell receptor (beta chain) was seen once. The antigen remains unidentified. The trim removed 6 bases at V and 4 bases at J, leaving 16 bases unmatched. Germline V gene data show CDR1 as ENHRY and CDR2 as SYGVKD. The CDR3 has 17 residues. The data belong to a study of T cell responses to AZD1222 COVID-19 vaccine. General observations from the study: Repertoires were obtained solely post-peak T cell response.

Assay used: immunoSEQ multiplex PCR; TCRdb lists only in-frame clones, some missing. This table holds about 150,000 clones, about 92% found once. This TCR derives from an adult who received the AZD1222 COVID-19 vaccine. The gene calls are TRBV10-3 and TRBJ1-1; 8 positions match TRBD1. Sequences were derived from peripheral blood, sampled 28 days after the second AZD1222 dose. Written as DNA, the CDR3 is TGTGCCATCAGGAATTCAACAGAACCACAGGGGGTCACTGAAGCTTTCTTT. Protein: CAIRNSTEPQGVTEAFF.